The sequence of this T cell receptor beta chain was determined in a study of T cell responses to AZD1222 COVID-19 vaccine. Points from the study as a whole: The study sampled repertoires only after the peak T cell response. Clonal diversity was possibly underestimated, and the donors were mostly white British, with more females. Baseline testing showed seropositivity in only six or seven AZD1222 recipients. Following two doses of AZD1222, Spike-specific TCR breadth and depth rose.

The germline gives CDR1 SNHLY, CDR2 FYNNEI. V gave up 8 bases and J gave up 4 bases, with 14 bases separating them. This CDR3 region has 13 residues. In the case of this clone: The antigen is not known.

Only in-frame clones appear in the TCRdb table, and some are missing; sequencing was by immunoSEQ multiplex PCR. The profile shows 150,000 to 200,000 clones, 88% of them singletons. The specimen comprised peripheral blood, sampled on day 0 of AZD1222 vaccination. The rearrangement links TRBV2 to TRBJ1-2; D gene uncertain. The clonotype comes from an adult in good health. CDR3 sequence: CASLFRTGYGYTF. For the CDR3, the DNA is TGTGCCAGCCTTTTCAGGACGGGCTATGGCTACACCTTC.